The 5 T cell receptor beta chains below were found in one sample sequenced in a study of cytomegalovirus exposure and HLA in healthy donors. The primer mix had 60 Vbeta and 13 Jbeta primers. TCRdb's table, derived via immunoSEQ multiplex PCR, lists solely in-frame clones and lacks some. The sample contains 150,000 to 200,000 clones, around 76% of which appear only once. The sequenced sample was PBMCs. All receptors derive from a man between 35 and 55 years old in good health and CMV-seropositive.

The rearrangement joins TRBV7-2 to TRBJ1-5; perhaps TRBD1 as D (5 bases). Per the germline V gene, CDR1 is SGHTA and CDR2 is FQGNSA. V gave up 3 bases and J gave up 3 bases, with 15 bases separating them. The CDR3 has 16 residues. Written as DNA, the CDR3 is TGTGCCAGCAGCTTTATGGGCAGGGCCTCCAATCAGCCCCAGCATTTT. This sequence encodes CASSFMGRASNQPQHF.

In this sample, this clone turned up a few times. J is TRBJ1-1 and V is TRBV27, with D possibly matching TRBD1 (5 bases). CDR3 length equals 14 residues. The germline gives CDR1 MNHEY, CDR2 SMNVEV (reference sequence). V was trimmed by 7 bases and J by 5 bases, leaving 17 bases between them. The CDR3 coding sequence is TGTGCCAGCACCATGGGGGGTGGAGGAACTGAAGCTTTCTTT. It encodes CASTMGGGGTEAFF.

The chain links TRBV7-2 to TRBJ1-1; D ambiguous. Germline CDR1 SGHTA, CDR2 FQGNSA. With 1 base removed from V and 0 bases from J, the gap between germline ends came to 6 bases. The CDR3 is 14 residues long. CDR3 sequence (DNA): TGTGCCAGCAGCTTAGATACTGTGAACACTGAAGCTTTCTTT. This codes for CASSLDTVNTEAFF.

A few counts support this clone. The rearrangement links TRBV27 to TRBJ1-1; the D gene is possibly TRBD1 (5 bases). The length of the CDR3 is 13 residues. The germline V gene encodes CDR1 MNHEY and CDR2 SMNVEV (reference sequence). V was clipped by 6 bases and J by 1 base, with 9 bases between them. CDR3 bases: TGTGCCAGCAGCATAACAGGGAACACTGAAGCTTTCTTT. Encoded protein: CASSITGNTEAFF.

This clone was seen more than once but under ten times. The chain recombines TRBV6-6 with TRBJ1-2, with D tentatively TRBD1 (6 bases). CDR1 and CDR2 (germline): MNHNY, SVGAGI (reference sequence). V shed 7 bases and J shed 2 bases, with 11 bases lying between them. This CDR3 has 13 residues. CDR3 nucleotide sequence: TGTGCCAGCATCCGAGGGGGAAACTATGGCTACACCTTC. It specifies CASIRGGNYGYTF.